Listed below are T cell receptor beta chains from one sample, sequenced in a study of beta chain features in type 1 diabetes. TCRdb's copy holds only in-frame clones and misses some; the assay was immunoSEQ multiplex PCR. The table lists approximately 730,000 clones, 13% of them singletons, with 0.02% to 0.025% in the top ten. Sequenced: naive CD4+ T cells from blood. Every receptor here comes from a man aged 18 to 30 with type 1 diabetes. Both conserved end residues are part of each CDR3. Fields, in order: D gene, clone size, J gene, V gene, CDR3 DNA, CDR3 protein. A D gene is named only where the DNA matches it firmly. Clone size is given for some rows only: seen once, a few or many times, or a class if the clone is expanded.

- | many | TRBJ2-5 | TRBV30 | TGTGCCTGGAGTGTAGGGGAGACCCAGTACTTC | CAWSVGETQYF
- | few | TRBJ2-4 | TRBV11-1 | TGTGCCAGCAGCTTAGGCGGCAGGGAATGGAGCATTCAGTACTTC | CASSLGGREWSIQYF
- | few | TRBJ2-3 | TRBV6-1 | TGTGCCAGCAGTTCGCGGGGCACAGATACGCAGTATTTT | CASSSRGTDTQYF
TRBD2 | - | TRBJ2-7 | TRBV2 | TGTGCCAGCAGTCTAGCGGGGGAAGACTACGAGCAGTACTTC | CASSLAGEDYEQYF
TRBD1 | few | TRBJ1-1 | TRBV27 | TGTGCCAGCAGCCCCGGACAGGGTCGAGGAGACACTGAAGCTTTCTTT | CASSPGQGRGDTEAFF
- | - | TRBJ2-6 | TRBV6-4 | TGTGCCAGCAGCCAGGGCTCTGGGGCCAACGTCCTGACTTTC | CASSQGSGANVLTF
- | few | TRBJ2-7 | TRBV10-2 | TGCGCCAGCAGTGTAGCAGGATCCTACGAGCAGTACTTC | CASSVAGSYEQYF
TRBD1 | - | TRBJ1-1 | TRBV27 | TGTGCCAGCAAAACCTCACAGGGGGTAGCCGAAGCTTTCTTT | CASKTSQGVAEAFF
- | few | TRBJ2-7 | TRBV7-2 | TGTGCCAGCAGCTTAGCCGGCCACTACGAGCAGTACTTC | CASSLAGHYEQYF
- | - | TRBJ2-1 | TRBV18 | TGTGCCAGCTCACCACGCGGAGGGACCAATGAGCAGTTCTTC | CASSPRGGTNEQFF
- | - | TRBJ2-5 | TRBV29-1 | TGCAGCGTTGATGCTTCGGCCCTTGACTTC | CSVDASALDF
- | - | TRBJ2-3 | TRBV9 | TGTGCCAGCCAACCCTGGGGGACGGGCACAGATACGCAGTATTTT | CASQPWGTGTDTQYF
- | few | TRBJ1-1 | TRBV30 | TGTGCCTGGAGTGGTCGGCTAGAAGCTTTCTTT | CAWSGRLEAFF
TRBD1 | - | TRBJ2-1 | TRBV4-1 | TGCGCCAGCAGCCAAGATAGGGACAGTTGGTCGGGTCAGTTGGAGCAGTTCTTC | CASSQDRDSWSGQLEQFF
- | few | TRBJ1-6 | TRBV6-5 | TGTGCCAGCAGTTTCAGGGATTCACCCCTCCACTTT | CASSFRDSPLHF
- | - | TRBJ1-2 | TRBV2 | TGTGCCAGCAAGGACAATAACTATGGCTACACCTTC | CASKDNNYGYTF
- | - | TRBJ2-5 | TRBV5-1 | TGCGCCAGCAGCTTGGCCGGGACCCGACCGGAGACCCAGTACTTC | CASSLAGTRPETQYF
- | - | TRBJ2-6 | TRBV12-2 | TGTGCAATCGTGATGGCAGAGCTAGATAACAGGTCCTCTGGGGCCAACGTCCTGACTTTC | CAIVMAELDNRSSGANVLTF
TRBD1 | few | TRBJ1-5 | TRBV5-6 | TGTGCCAGCAGCTCGGACAGGGTCCAGCCCCAGCATTTT | CASSSDRVQPQHF
- | - | TRBJ2-7 | TRBV14 | TGTGCCAGCAGCCAATGGGACACGAAAATCTACGAGCAGTACTTC | CASSQWDTKIYEQYF
TRBD2 | few | TRBJ2-1 | TRBV6-6 | TGTGCCAGCAGTTCCGCCGGGCTAGCGGGTGGGAATGAGCAGTTCTTC | CASSSAGLAGGNEQFF
- | few | TRBJ2-3 | TRBV7-9 | TGTGCCAGTACCCCGATGATCCATGGCACAGATACGCAGTATTTT | CASTPMIHGTDTQYF
- | - | TRBJ2-3 | TRBV5-1 | TGCGCCAGCAGCTTGGGGTGGACAGACCTCACAGATACGCAGTATTTT | CASSLGWTDLTDTQYF
- | few | TRBJ2-1 | TRBV28 | TGTGCCAGCAGTTCTGAGGGGGACAATGAGCAGTTCTTC | CASSSEGDNEQFF
TRBD1 | - | TRBJ1-3 | TRBV7-9 | TGTGCCAGCAACCTCGCCGGGACAGGGGGAAACACCATATATTTT | CASNLAGTGGNTIYF
TRBD1 | - | TRBJ1-5 | TRBV25-1 | TGTGCCAGCAGAGGGACAGGGGAACAGCCCCAGCATTTT | CASRGTGEQPQHF
TRBD1 | - | TRBJ1-2 | TRBV11-3 | TGTGCCAGCAGCCACACTAGAGACGGGACAGGAACCCGCTATGGCTACACCTTC | CASSHTRDGTGTRYGYTF
- | - | TRBJ1-4 | TRBV7-9 | TGTGCCAGCAGCTTAACTGCAACTAATGAAAAACTGTTTTTT | CASSLTATNEKLFF
TRBD1 | few | TRBJ1-1 | TRBV28 | TGTGCCAGCAGCTCGACAGGGGGCACTGAAGCTTTCTTT | CASSSTGGTEAFF
- | - | TRBJ2-3 | TRBV29-1 | TGCAGCGTTCATGAGGCGGCAGATACGCAGTATTTT | CSVHEAADTQYF
- | few | TRBJ1-5 | TRBV5-1 | TGCGCCAGCAGCCTTATGGGGGCGGCAGGTCAGCCCCAGCATTTT | CASSLMGAAGQPQHF
- | - | TRBJ2-1 | TRBV5-1 | TGCGCCAGCTCCCGGACACCCCGGGGGTCCTACAATGAGCAGTTCTTC | CASSRTPRGSYNEQFF